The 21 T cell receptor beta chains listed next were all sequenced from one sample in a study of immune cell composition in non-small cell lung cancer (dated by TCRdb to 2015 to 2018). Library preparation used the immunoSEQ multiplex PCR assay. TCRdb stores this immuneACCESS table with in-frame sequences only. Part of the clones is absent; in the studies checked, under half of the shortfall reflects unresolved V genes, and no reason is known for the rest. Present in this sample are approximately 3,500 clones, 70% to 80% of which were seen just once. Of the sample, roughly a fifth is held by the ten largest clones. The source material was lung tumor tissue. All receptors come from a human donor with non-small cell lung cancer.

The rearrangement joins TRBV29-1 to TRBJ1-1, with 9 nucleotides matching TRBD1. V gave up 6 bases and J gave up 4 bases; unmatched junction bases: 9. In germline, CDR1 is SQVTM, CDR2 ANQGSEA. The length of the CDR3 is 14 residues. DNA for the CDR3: TGCAGCGTCGTGGAGACAGGGGGGTTCACTGAAGCTTTCTTT. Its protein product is CSVVETGGFTEAFF.

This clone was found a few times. CDR3 nucleotides: TGTGCCAGCTCACCACCTTCTGTAAACACTGAAGCTTTCTTT. This translates into CASSPPSVNTEAFF. The rearrangement links TRBV18 to TRBJ1-1; D ambiguous. The length of the CDR3 is 14 residues. Germline-derived CDR1 and CDR2 are KGHSH and LQKENI. V was clipped by 0 bases and J by 2 bases, with 7 bases between them. The full variable domain, with the rest looked up from reference TRBV18 and TRBJ1-1, is NAGVMQNPRHLVRRRGQEARLRCSPMKGHSHVYWYRQLPEEGLKFMVYLQKENIIDESGMPKERFSAEFPKEGPSILRIQQVVRGDSAAYFCASSPPSVNTEAFFGQGTRLTVV.

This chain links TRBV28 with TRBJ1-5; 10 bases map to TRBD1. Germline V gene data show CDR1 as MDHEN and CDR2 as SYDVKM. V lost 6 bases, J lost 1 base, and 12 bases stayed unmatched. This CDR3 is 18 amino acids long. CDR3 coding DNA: TGTGCCAGCAGCCGTTATCCGGGACAGGGGTTGAGCAATCAGCCCCAGCATTTT. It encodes CASSRYPGQGLSNQPQHF.

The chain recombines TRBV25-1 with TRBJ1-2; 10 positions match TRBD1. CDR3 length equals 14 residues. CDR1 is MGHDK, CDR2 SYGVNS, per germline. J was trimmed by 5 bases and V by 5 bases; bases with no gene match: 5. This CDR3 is CASSNRDRGYGYTF. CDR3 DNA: TGTGCCAGCAGTAACCGGGACAGGGGATATGGCTACACCTTC.

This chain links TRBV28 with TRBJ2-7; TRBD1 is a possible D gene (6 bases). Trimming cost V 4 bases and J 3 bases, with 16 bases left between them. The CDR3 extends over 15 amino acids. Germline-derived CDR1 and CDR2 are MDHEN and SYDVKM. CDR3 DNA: TGTGCCAGCAGTTCCCCTTCCGACAGGTTCTACGAGCAGTACTTC. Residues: CASSSPSDRFYEQYF.

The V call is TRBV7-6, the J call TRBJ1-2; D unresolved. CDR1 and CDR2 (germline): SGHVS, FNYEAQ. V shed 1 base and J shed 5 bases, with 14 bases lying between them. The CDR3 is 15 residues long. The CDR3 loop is CASSLGIGREYGYTF. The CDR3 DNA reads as TGTGCCAGCAGCTTAGGTATCGGGAGGGAGTATGGCTACACCTTC. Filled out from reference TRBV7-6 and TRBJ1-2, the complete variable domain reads GAGVSQSPRYKVTKRGQDVALRCDPISGHVSLYWYRQALGQGPEFLTYFNYEAQQDKSGLPNDRFSAERPEGSISTLTIQRTEQRDSAMYRCASSLGIGREYGYTFGSGTRLTVV.

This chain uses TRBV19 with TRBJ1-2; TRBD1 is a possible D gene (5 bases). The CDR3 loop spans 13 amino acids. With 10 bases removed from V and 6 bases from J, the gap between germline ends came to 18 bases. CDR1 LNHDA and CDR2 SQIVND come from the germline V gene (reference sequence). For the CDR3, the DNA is TGTGCCACCCTGCAGGGCGTATGGGATGGCTACACCTTC. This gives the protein CATLQGVWDGYTF. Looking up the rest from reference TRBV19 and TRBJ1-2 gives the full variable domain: DGGITQSPKYLFRKEGQNVTLSCEQNLNHDAMYWYRQDPGQGLRLIYYSQIVNDFQKGDIAEGYSVSREKKESFPLTVTSAQKNPTAFYLCATLQGVWDGYTFGSGTRLTVV.

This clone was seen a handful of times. The CDR3 DNA sequence: TGTGCCAGCAGCCTCGAGCACACAGATACGCAGTATTTT. Protein sequence: CASSLEHTDTQYF. The rearrangement links TRBV6-6 to TRBJ2-3, with D uncertain. V lost 6 bases to trimming and J lost 2 bases, with 9 bases between them. Germline CDR1 is MNHNY and CDR2 is SVGAGI (reference sequence). The CDR3 spans 13 residues.

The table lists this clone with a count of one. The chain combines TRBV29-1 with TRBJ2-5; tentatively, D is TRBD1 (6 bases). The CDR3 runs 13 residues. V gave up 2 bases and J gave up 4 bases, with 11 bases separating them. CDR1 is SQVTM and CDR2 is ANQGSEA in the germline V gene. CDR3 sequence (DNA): TGCAGCGTTGAATCCCAGGGGTTAGAGACCCAGTACTTC. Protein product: CSVESQGLETQYF.

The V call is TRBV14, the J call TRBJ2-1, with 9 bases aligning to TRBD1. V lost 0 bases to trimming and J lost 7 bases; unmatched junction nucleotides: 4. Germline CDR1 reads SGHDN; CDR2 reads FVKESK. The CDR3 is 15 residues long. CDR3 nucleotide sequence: TGTGCCAGCAGCCAAGAGGGGGACAGGGTAAATGAGCAGTTCTTC. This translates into CASSQEGDRVNEQFF.

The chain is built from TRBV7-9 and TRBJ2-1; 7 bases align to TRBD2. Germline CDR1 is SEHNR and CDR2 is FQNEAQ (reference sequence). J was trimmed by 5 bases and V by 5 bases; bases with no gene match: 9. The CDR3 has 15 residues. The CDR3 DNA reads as TGTGCCAGCAGCCTGGGGGGGGACTTAGACAATGAGCAGTTCTTC. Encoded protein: CASSLGGDLDNEQFF.

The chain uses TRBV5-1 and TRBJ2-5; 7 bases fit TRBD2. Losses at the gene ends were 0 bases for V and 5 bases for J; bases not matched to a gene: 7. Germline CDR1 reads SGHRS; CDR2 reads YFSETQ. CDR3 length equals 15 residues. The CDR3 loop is CASSLDALGGETQYF. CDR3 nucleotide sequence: TGCGCCAGCAGCTTGGATGCGCTGGGAGGGGAGACCCAGTACTTC.

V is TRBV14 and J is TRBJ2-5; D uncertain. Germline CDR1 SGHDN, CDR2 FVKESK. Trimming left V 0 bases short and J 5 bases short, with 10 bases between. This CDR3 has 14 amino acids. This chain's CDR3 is CASSQDTVLETQYF. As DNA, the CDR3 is TGTGCCAGCAGCCAAGACACGGTTCTGGAGACCCAGTACTTC.

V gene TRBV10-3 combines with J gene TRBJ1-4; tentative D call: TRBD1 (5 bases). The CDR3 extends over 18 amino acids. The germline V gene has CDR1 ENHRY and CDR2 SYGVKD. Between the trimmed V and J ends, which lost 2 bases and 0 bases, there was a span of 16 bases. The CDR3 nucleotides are TGTGCCATCAGTGAGGGGGCCGTACTTAGTGCAACTAATGAAAAACTGTTTTTT. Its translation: CAISEGAVLSATNEKLFF.

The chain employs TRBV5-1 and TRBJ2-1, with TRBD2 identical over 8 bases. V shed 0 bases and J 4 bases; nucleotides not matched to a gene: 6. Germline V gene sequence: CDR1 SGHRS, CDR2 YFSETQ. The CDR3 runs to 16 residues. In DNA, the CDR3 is TGCGCCAGCAGCTTGGCCGCGGGAGGCCTATACAATGAGCAGTTCTTC. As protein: CASSLAAGGLYNEQFF. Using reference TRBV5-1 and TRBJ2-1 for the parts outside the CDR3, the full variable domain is KAGVTQTPRYLIKTRGQQVTLSCSPISGHRSVSWYQQTPGQGLQFLFEYFSETQRNKGNFPGRFSGRQFSNSRSEMNVSTLELGDSALYLCASSLAAGGLYNEQFFGPGTRLTVL.

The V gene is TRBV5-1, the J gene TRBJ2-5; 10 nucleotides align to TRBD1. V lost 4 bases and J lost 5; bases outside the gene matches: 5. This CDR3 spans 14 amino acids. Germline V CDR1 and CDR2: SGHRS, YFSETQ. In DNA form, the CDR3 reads TGCGCCAGCAGCGGGGACAGGGGAAGGGAGACCCAGTACTTC. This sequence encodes CASSGDRGRETQYF. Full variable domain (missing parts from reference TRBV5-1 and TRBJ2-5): KAGVTQTPRYLIKTRGQQVTLSCSPISGHRSVSWYQQTPGQGLQFLFEYFSETQRNKGNFPGRFSGRQFSNSRSEMNVSTLELGDSALYLCASSGDRGRETQYFGPGTRLLVL.

This CDR3 reads CASSEGTSRDNEQFF. The CDR3 nucleotides are TGCGCCAGCAGCGAAGGGACTAGCCGGGACAATGAGCAGTTCTTC. The rearrangement joins TRBV5-1 to TRBJ2-1; 9 nucleotides align to TRBD2. V gave up 4 bases and J gave up 5 bases; unmatched junction bases: 7. Germline V gene data show CDR1 as SGHRS and CDR2 as YFSETQ. The CDR3 is 15 residues long.

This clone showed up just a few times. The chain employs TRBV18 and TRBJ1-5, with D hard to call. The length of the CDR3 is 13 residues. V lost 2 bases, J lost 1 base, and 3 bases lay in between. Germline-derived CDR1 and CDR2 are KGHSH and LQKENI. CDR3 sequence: CASSPGSNQPQHF. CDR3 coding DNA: TGTGCCAGCTCACCAGGCAGCAATCAGCCCCAGCATTTT.

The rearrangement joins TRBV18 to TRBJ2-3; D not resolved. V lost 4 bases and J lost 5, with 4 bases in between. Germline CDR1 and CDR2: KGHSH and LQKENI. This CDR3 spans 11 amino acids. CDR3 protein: CASSQQDTQYF. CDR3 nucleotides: TGTGCCAGCTCACAACAAGATACGCAGTATTTT. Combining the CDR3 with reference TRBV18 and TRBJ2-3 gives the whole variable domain NAGVMQNPRHLVRRRGQEARLRCSPMKGHSHVYWYRQLPEEGLKFMVYLQKENIIDESGMPKERFSAEFPKEGPSILRIQQVVRGDSAAYFCASSQQDTQYFGPGTRLTVL.

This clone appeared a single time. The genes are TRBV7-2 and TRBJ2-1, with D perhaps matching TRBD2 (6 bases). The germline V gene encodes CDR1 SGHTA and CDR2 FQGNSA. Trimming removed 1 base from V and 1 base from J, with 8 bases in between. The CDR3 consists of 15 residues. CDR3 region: CASSLVSGSYNEQFF. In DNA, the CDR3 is TGTGCCAGCAGCTTAGTTAGCGGATCCTACAATGAGCAGTTCTTC.

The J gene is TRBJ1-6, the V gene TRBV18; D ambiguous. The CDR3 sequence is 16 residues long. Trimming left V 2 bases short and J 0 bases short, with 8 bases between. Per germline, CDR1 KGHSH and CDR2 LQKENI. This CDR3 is CASSPASHSYNSPLHF. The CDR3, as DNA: TGTGCCAGCTCACCAGCGAGTCACTCCTATAATTCACCCCTCCACTTT.